Listed below are T cell receptor beta chains from one sample, sequenced in a study of tumour-infiltrating T cells in Burkitt lymphoma. TCRdb's copy holds only in-frame clones and misses some; the assay was immunoSEQ multiplex PCR. Found here are 11,000 to 15,000 clones, 30% of them singletons; the top ten hold 6.2%. The source material was tumor tissue. The receptors shown here come from a human donor with diffuse large B-cell lymphoma. Both conserved end residues are part of each CDR3. A D gene is named only where the DNA matches it firmly. Part of the rows lack a size; the others show once, few, many or a class for expanded clones.

clone_size j_call v_call d_call cdr3_aa cdr3_nt
- TRBJ2-7 TRBV6-6 TRBD1 CASSFAAGGAEQYF TGTGCCAGCAGCTTTGCCGCAGGGGGTGCGGAGCAGTACTTC
medium-sized TRBJ2-2 TRBV14 - CASSQYRTGTNTGELFF TGTGCCAGCAGCCAATACAGGACCGGAACGAACACCGGGGAGCTGTTTTTT
few TRBJ1-2 TRBV18 TRBD1 CASSPLTGHGYTF TGTGCCAGCTCACCACTGACAGGGCATGGCTACACCTTC
- TRBJ2-7 TRBV5-1 TRBD2 CASSLQGGYEQYF TGCGCCAGCAGCTTGCAGGGAGGGTACGAGCAGTACTTC
few TRBJ2-2 TRBV7-8 TRBD1 CASSLGRQGNTGELFF TGTGCCAGCAGCTTAGGAAGACAGGGGAACACCGGGGAGCTGTTTTTT
- TRBJ2-2 TRBV7-2 TRBD1 CASSLGGQGWSGELFF TGTGCCAGCAGCTTAGGGGGACAGGGTTGGTCCGGGGAGCTGTTTTTT
- TRBJ2-1 TRBV6-1 - CASSTGSPWNEQFF TGTGCCAGCAGTACAGGGTCTCCCTGGAATGAGCAGTTCTTC
- TRBJ2-7 TRBV19 - CASSIGGGSTYEQYF TGTGCCAGTAGTATAGGGGGCGGCAGTACCTACGAGCAGTACTTC
few TRBJ2-1 TRBV27 TRBD1 CASSGANPRGHEQFF TGTGCCAGCAGTGGTGCAAACCCCAGGGGGCATGAGCAGTTCTTC
- TRBJ2-2 TRBV6-5 - CASSYKGFGTGELFF TGTGCCAGCAGTTACAAGGGTTTCGGCACCGGGGAGCTGTTTTTT
- TRBJ1-2 TRBV28 - CASSFAGTRGYTF TGTGCCAGCAGTTTTGCCGGGACGCGAGGCTACACCTTC
- TRBJ2-3 TRBV11-2 - CASSLVRVTDTQYF TGTGCCAGCAGCTTAGTCCGGGTGACAGATACGCAGTATTTT
few TRBJ1-5 TRBV30 - CAWSPAGNQPQHF TGTGCCTGGAGTCCAGCGGGCAATCAGCCCCAGCATTTT
- TRBJ1-5 TRBV19 TRBD1 CASNPQGRSNQPQHF TGTGCCAGTAATCCACAGGGGCGAAGCAATCAGCCCCAGCATTTT
medium-sized TRBJ1-3 TRBV7-3 - CASSLTGGASGNTIYF TGTGCCAGCAGCTTAACGGGGGGGGCCTCTGGAAACACCATATATTTT
- TRBJ2-7 TRBV20-1 - CSARTSYEQYF TGCAGTGCTAGAACCTCCTACGAGCAGTACTTC
- TRBJ2-1 TRBV2 - CASRTELGYNEQFF TGTGCCAGCCGAACCGAACTCGGCTACAATGAGCAGTTCTTC
- TRBJ1-4 TRBV4-1 - CASSQESGTRLSTNEKLFF TGCGCCAGCAGCCAAGAAAGTGGGACACGACTTTCAACTAATGAAAAACTGTTTTTT
- TRBJ2-7 TRBV5-1 - CASSLPPYEQYF TGCGCCAGCAGCTTGCCTCCTTACGAGCAGTACTTC
- TRBJ2-1 TRBV4-1 - CASSQAPGDEQFF TGCGCCAGCAGCCAAGCTCCCGGCGATGAGCAGTTCTTC
few TRBJ1-1 TRBV9 - CASSVARDTMNTEAFF TGTGCCAGCAGCGTAGCCCGGGACACGATGAACACTGAAGCTTTCTTT
- TRBJ2-4 TRBV9 TRBD2 CASSDPGTSGRGSKNIQYF TGTGCCAGCAGCGATCCAGGGACTAGCGGGAGGGGTAGCAAAAACATTCAGTACTTC
- TRBJ2-5 TRBV18 TRBD2 CASSPGLAANQETQYF TGTGCCAGCTCACCAGGACTAGCAGCCAATCAAGAGACCCAGTACTTC
- TRBJ1-4 TRBV9 - CASSALGVGNQKLFF TGTGCCAGCAGCGCCCTGGGGGTGGGCAATCAAAAACTGTTTTTT
few TRBJ2-5 TRBV6-5 TRBD2 CASRTSGQETQYF TGTGCCAGCAGGACTAGCGGACAAGAGACCCAGTACTTC
few TRBJ1-1 TRBV6-1 - CASSRTENTEAFF TGTGCCAGCAGTAGGACAGAGAACACTGAAGCTTTCTTT
medium-sized TRBJ1-1 TRBV29-1 - CSVGGGVNTEAFF TGCAGCGTTGGGGGGGGAGTGAACACTGAAGCTTTCTTT
- TRBJ2-2 TRBV27 TRBD2 CASSPSGSRITGELFF TGTGCCAGCAGTCCAAGCGGGAGTCGTATCACCGGGGAGCTGTTTTTT
- TRBJ1-1 TRBV5-6 - CASSLSWRWGDTEAFF TGTGCCAGCAGCTTGAGTTGGAGGTGGGGCGACACTGAAGCTTTCTTT
few TRBJ1-5 TRBV4-1 - CASSQVGGRNQPQHF TGCGCCAGCAGCCAAGTAGGAGGAAGAAATCAGCCCCAGCATTTT
- TRBJ2-3 TRBV29-1 TRBD1 CSVEGNTGGWTDTQYF TGCAGCGTTGAAGGGAACACAGGGGGTTGGACAGATACGCAGTATTTT
few TRBJ1-2 TRBV5-4 TRBD1 CASSPGQGLGYGYTF TGTGCCAGCAGCCCCGGACAGGGTCTAGGGTATGGCTACACCTTC
- TRBJ2-1 TRBV9 - CASSVGGSEQFF TGTGCCAGCAGCGTAGGCGGGTCTGAGCAGTTCTTC
- TRBJ2-1 TRBV9 - CASSVGSSSYNEQFF TGTGCCAGCAGCGTAGGTAGCAGCTCCTACAATGAGCAGTTCTTC
few TRBJ2-6 TRBV7-9 TRBD2 CATPRGGSSGANVLTF TGTGCCACCCCCCGGGGGGGATCCTCTGGGGCCAACGTCCTGACTTTC
- TRBJ2-3 TRBV18 TRBD2 CASSPGLAGYTQYF TGTGCCAGCTCACCAGGGCTAGCGGGGTATACGCAGTATTTT
- TRBJ2-1 TRBV5-1 TRBD2 CASSLDPGAGVDEQFF TGCGCCAGCAGCTTGGACCCTGGGGCGGGAGTCGATGAGCAGTTCTTC
- TRBJ2-2 TRBV19 - CASSGMVSGELFF TGTGCCAGTAGCGGGATGGTATCCGGGGAGCTGTTTTTT
few TRBJ1-2 TRBV7-9 TRBD1 CASSLAPAGGANYGYTF TGTGCCAGCAGCTTAGCGCCCGCAGGGGGGGCTAACTATGGCTACACCTTC
once TRBJ2-1 TRBV15 - CATSTGYNEQFF TGTGCCACCAGCACTGGCTACAATGAGCAGTTCTTC
medium-sized TRBJ1-2 TRBV2 TRBD1 CASSEGTGAPFLYGYTF TGTGCCAGCAGTGAGGGGACAGGAGCCCCGTTCCTTTATGGCTACACCTTC
few TRBJ1-1 TRBV6-5 TRBD1 CASSGGGWNTEAFF TGTGCCAGCTCAGGGGGCGGGTGGAACACTGAAGCTTTCTTT
- TRBJ1-5 TRBV5-5 - CASSLPNQPQHF TGTGCCAGCAGCTTGCCAAATCAGCCCCAGCATTTT
- TRBJ2-1 TRBV2 - CASEPPLDGKNEQFF TGTGCCAGCGAGCCCCCCTTGGACGGGAAGAATGAGCAGTTCTTC
- TRBJ2-7 TRBV10-3 TRBD2 CAISESGLAGDSYEQYF TGTGCCATCAGCGAGTCTGGGCTAGCGGGAGATTCCTACGAGCAGTACTTC
few TRBJ2-5 TRBV4-1 - CASSKTPGRNQETQYF TGCGCCAGCAGCAAGACCCCCGGACGGAACCAAGAGACCCAGTACTTC
- TRBJ2-2 TRBV15 TRBD1 CATSSPRGTANTGELFF TGTGCCACCAGCAGCCCCCGAGGGACAGCGAACACCGGGGAGCTGTTTTTT
medium-sized TRBJ2-1 TRBV7-2 TRBD2 CASSFRLADYNEQFF TGTGCCAGCAGCTTCCGACTAGCGGACTACAATGAGCAGTTCTTC
few TRBJ1-5 TRBV15 TRBD1 CATSRKGTGGNQPQHF TGTGCCACCAGCCGAAAGGGGACAGGGGGCAATCAGCCCCAGCATTTT